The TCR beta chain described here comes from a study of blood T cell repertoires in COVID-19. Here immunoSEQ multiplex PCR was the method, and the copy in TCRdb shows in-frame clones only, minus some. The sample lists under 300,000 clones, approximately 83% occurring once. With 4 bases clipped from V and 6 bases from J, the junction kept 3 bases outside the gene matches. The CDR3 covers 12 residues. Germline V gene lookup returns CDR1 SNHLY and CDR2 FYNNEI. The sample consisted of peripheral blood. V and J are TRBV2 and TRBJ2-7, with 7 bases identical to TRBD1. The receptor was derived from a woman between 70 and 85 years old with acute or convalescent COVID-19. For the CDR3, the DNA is TGTGCCAGCAGTGTAGGGGGCGGCGAGCAGTACTTC. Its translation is CASSVGGGEQYF.